This T cell receptor beta chain is from a study of lymphopenia after photon versus proton radiotherapy (dated by TCRdb to about 2019). About the study as a whole: In patients with gastrointestinal tumors who developed high-grade lymphopenia, the study compared the immunological effects of photon radiation therapy with those of proton radiation therapy. The study aimed to characterize how the two radiation modalities differ in their impact on the immune system. A cohort of 20 patients with gastrointestinal tumors who received either photon or proton therapy and subsequently developed lymphopenia was included.

The receptor library was made with the immunoSEQ multiplex PCR assay. T cell repertoires were profiled by deep sequencing of rearranged TCR beta loci, alongside multiparametric flow cytometry. TCRdb holds this immuneACCESS table with in-frame rearrangements only. Some clones are missing; in checked studies, unresolved V genes explain under half, and the rest has no known cause. Recorded for this sample are about 70,000 clones; over 70% of them occurred a single time. Jointly, the top ten make up 9.5% to 14% of the sample. The CDR3 starts with the cysteine, ends with the phenylalanine, and has 17 residues. Only the CDR3 region is kept as DNA, spanning 51 bases read in frame from base 1. For CDR1 and CDR2, the germline V gene lists SNHLY and FYNNEI. The V end gives up 6 bases and the J end 0 bases, leaving 10 bases in the junction not matched to a gene. Notes on this clone: Its antigen remains undetermined. No base quality information exists; no much larger clone differs at one position.

The investigation overall reported the following: The authors looked at the survival association only in patients who died, and they framed better survival with proton therapy as a possibility rather than a demonstrated result. Once the lymphocyte count had reached its nadir, the repertoires of photon-treated patients showed oligoclonal expansion, particularly of CD8+ Temra cells, and this expansion drove the decline in diversity. During treatment, patients who received photon therapy lost naive T cells and TCR diversity and gained effector/memory populations, whereas patients who received proton therapy remained relatively stable. Among patients across the cohort who died, overall survival time showed an inverse correlation with a larger post-nadir drop in TCR diversity.

This TCR derives from a man older than 75 with esophageal cancer. Here the sequenced sample was peripheral blood, taken from a patient treated with proton-based radiotherapy. Recombination linked TRBV2 to TRBJ1-5, with TRBD1 identical over 8 junction bases. The CDR3 amino acid sequence is: CASRRDRRRYSNQPQHF. The DNA sequence is TGTGCCAGCAGACGGGACAGGAGACGGTATAGCAATCAGCCCCAGCATTTT.